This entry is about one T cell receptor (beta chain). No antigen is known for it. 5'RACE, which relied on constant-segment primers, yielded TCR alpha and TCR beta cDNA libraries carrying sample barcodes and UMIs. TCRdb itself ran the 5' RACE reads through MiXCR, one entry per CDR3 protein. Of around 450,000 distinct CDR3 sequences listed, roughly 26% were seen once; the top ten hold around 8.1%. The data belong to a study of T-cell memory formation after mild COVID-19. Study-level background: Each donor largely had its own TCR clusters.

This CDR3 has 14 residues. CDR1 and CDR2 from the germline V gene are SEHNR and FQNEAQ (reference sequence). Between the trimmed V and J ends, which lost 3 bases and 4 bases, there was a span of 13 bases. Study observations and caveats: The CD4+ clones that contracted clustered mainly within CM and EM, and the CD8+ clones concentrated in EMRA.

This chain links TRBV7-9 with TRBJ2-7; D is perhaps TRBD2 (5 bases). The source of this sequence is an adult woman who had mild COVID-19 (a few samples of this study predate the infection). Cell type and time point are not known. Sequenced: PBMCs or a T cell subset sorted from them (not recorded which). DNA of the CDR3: TGTGCCAGCAGCTTCGGACTTCCCACTTACGAGCAGTACTTC. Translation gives CASSFGLPTYEQYF.